Below are 14 T cell receptor beta chains sequenced from a single sample in a study of persistence of HIV-infected CD4 T cells. For these TCRs, the target antigens are not known. Nonspecific anti-CD3/anti-CD28 bead stimulation represents the broad CD4+ T cell repertoire. Sorting selected CD4+ T cells upregulating both CD40 ligand and CD69. The libraries were made with immunoSEQ version 4 in survey mode. Profiling relied on immunoSEQ multiplex PCR, and the TCRdb table lists in-frame clones only, not all of them. The table has 45,000 or so clones, 85% to 90% seen once. The sample in question was CD4+ T cells sorted from PBMCs after approximately 20-hour stimulation, obtained from a patient who received antiretroviral therapy. The source of these receptors is an adult woman with HIV who was CMV-seropositive.

This chain connects TRBV7-3 to TRBJ1-1; TRBD1 matches 7 bases. This CDR3 is 15 amino acids long. Germline lookup yields CDR1 SGHTA and CDR2 FQGTGA. Trimming at V came to 3 bases and at J to 2 bases, leaving 6 bases not matched to a gene. Written as DNA, the CDR3 is TGTGCCAGCAGCTTTCTGGCAGGGGGAAACACTGAAGCTTTCTTT. The encoded protein is CASSFLAGGNTEAFF.

In DNA, the CDR3 is TGTGCCAGCTCACCTGAGGGGCGGCGGGAAAAACTGTTTTTT. It translates to CASSPEGRREKLFF. The rearrangement joins TRBV18 to TRBJ1-4; D might be TRBD1 (5 bases). Trimming removed 3 bases at V and 8 bases at J, with 13 bases between. Per germline, CDR1 KGHSH and CDR2 LQKENI. CDR3 length: 14 amino acids.

The rearrangement links TRBV19 to TRBJ2-3; TRBD1 might be the D (6 bases). The germline CDR1 and CDR2 sequences are LNHDA and SQIVND (reference sequence). V lost 4 bases and J 4 bases, leaving 12 bases between the germline ends. This CDR3 region has 14 residues. DNA for the CDR3: TGTGCCAGTAGTACTCAGGGGAACGCAGATACGCAGTATTTT. Translating gives CASSTQGNADTQYF.

The chain's CDR3 is CASSSPAAGNEQFF. The CDR3 bases are TGTGCCAGCAGCTCACCGGCGGCTGGCAATGAGCAGTTCTTC. The V call is TRBV11-2, the J call TRBJ2-1; D uncertain. V gave up 4 bases and J gave up 6 bases, with 13 bases separating them. The CDR3 sequence is 14 residues long. The germline V gene has CDR1 SGHAT and CDR2 FQNNGV. Together with reference TRBV11-2 and TRBJ2-1, the CDR3 gives the full variable domain: EAGVAQSPRYKIIEKRQSVAFWCNPISGHATLYWYQQILGQGPKLLIQFQNNGVVDDSQLPKDRFSAERLKGVDSTLKIQPAKLEDSAVYLCASSSPAAGNEQFFGPGTRLTVL.

The chain has TRBV29-1 and TRBJ2-7; perhaps TRBD1 as D (6 bases). Trimming left V 5 bases short and J 9 bases short, with 17 bases between. Per germline, CDR1 SQVTM and CDR2 ANQGSEA. CDR3 length equals 12 residues. The chain's CDR3 is CSVRQGSLGQYF. CDR3 DNA: TGCAGCGTTCGCCAGGGGAGTCTCGGGCAGTACTTC.

The J gene is TRBJ2-5, the V gene TRBV6-2 or TRBV6-3; the D gene is possibly TRBD2 (7 bases). CDR1 is MNHEY and CDR2 is SVGEGT in the germline V gene. Trimming removed 0 bases at V and 4 bases at J, with 18 bases between. The CDR3 has 17 residues. This CDR3 is CASSYSMVAGAGETQYF. The CDR3, as DNA: TGTGCCAGCAGTTACTCGATGGTTGCGGGGGCCGGAGAGACCCAGTACTTC.

The chain joins TRBV6-5 to TRBJ2-7, with D possibly matching TRBD2 (7 bases). V was cut by 5 bases and J by 4 bases, with 15 bases left in between. The CDR3 length is 14 residues. Germline V lookup: CDR1 MNHEY, CDR2 SVGAGI. The CDR3 coding sequence is TGTGCCAGCAGTAGGGGGGGGTTCGCTTACGAGCAGTACTTC. It translates to CASSRGGFAYEQYF.

The CDR3 loop is CASSLRGAGELFF. The CDR3 bases are TGTGCCAGCAGCCTTCGTGGGGCCGGGGAGCTGTTTTTT. The chain combines TRBV3-1 (or the pseudogene TRBV3-2) with TRBJ2-2; no definite D call. CDR3 size: 13 residues. With 4 bases removed from V and 6 bases from J, the gap between germline ends came to 9 bases. The germline V gene has CDR1 LGHDT and CDR2 YNNKEL (reference sequence).

V and J are TRBV27 and TRBJ2-7, with D tentatively TRBD1 or TRBD2 (6 bases each). This CDR3 region has 15 residues. The germline gives CDR1 MNHEY, CDR2 SMNVEV (reference sequence). V lost 0 bases to trimming and J lost 3 bases, with 12 bases between them. CDR3: CASSLSTQGGYEQYF. The CDR3 nucleotides are TGTGCCAGCAGTTTATCAACACAGGGAGGCTACGAGCAGTACTTC.

The V gene is TRBV7-9, the J gene TRBJ2-7, with D tentatively TRBD2 (6 bases). The CDR3 is 17 residues long. Trimming took 4 bases from V and 0 from J, leaving 19 bases between them. Germline loops: CDR1 SEHNR, CDR2 FQNEAQ (reference sequence). Here the CDR3 reads CASSSGAGTLNSYEQYF. The CDR3 nucleotides are TGTGCCAGCAGCTCCGGGGCCGGGACTCTTAACTCCTACGAGCAGTACTTC.

This chain uses TRBV10-3 with TRBJ1-2; 7 bases are shared with TRBD1. CDR3 length equals 11 residues. With 9 bases clipped from V and 8 bases from J, the junction kept 6 bases outside the gene matches. Germline V gives CDR1 ENHRY, CDR2 SYGVKD. CDR3 sequence (DNA): TGTGCCATTTTTCTAGGGGGCGGCTACACCTTC. Its protein product is CAIFLGGGYTF.

This rearrangement joins TRBV18 to TRBJ1-6; maybe TRBD1 (5 bases). The V and J ends lost 0 bases and 5 bases respectively, with 14 bases between them. Per the germline V gene, CDR1 is KGHSH and CDR2 is LQKENI. The CDR3 length is 17 residues. DNA for the CDR3: TGTGCCAGCTCACCACCCCCTACGGGGGTCAATAATTCACCCCTCCACTTT. Its protein product is CASSPPPTGVNNSPLHF.

The chain is built from TRBV7-2 and TRBJ2-3; 11 bases are a match to TRBD2. Germline CDR1 SGHTA, CDR2 FQGNSA. The CDR3 totals 16 residues. The V segment lost 5 bases and the J segment 6 bases; nucleotides outside the gene matches: 10. The CDR3 DNA reads as TGTGCCAGCAGCCAGTCCGGGACTAGCGGACCCGATACGCAGTATTTT. It codes for CASSQSGTSGPDTQYF.

The chain employs TRBV5-1 and TRBJ1-1, with TRBD1 identical over 8 bases. The germline gives CDR1 SGHRS, CDR2 YFSETQ. The CDR3 runs 16 residues. V dropped 3 bases and J dropped 5; count of bases not matched to a gene: 12. The CDR3 reads CASSSLAGGAGTEAFF. The CDR3 DNA sequence: TGCGCCAGCAGCTCCTTAGCAGGGGGCGCGGGAACTGAAGCTTTCTTT. The full variable domain, completed using reference TRBV5-1 and TRBJ1-1, is KAGVTQTPRYLIKTRGQQVTLSCSPISGHRSVSWYQQTPGQGLQFLFEYFSETQRNKGNFPGRFSGRQFSNSRSEMNVSTLELGDSALYLCASSSLAGGAGTEAFFGQGTRLTVV.